This is a list of T cell receptor beta chains from one sample in a study of long-term antiretroviral therapy in people with HIV. Sequenced by immunoSEQ multiplex PCR; TCRdb stores in-frame clones only, minus some. This sample has tens of thousands of clones, with 84% found just once. Sequencing was performed on unsorted PBMCs, taken 5.9 years after starting antiretroviral therapy. All receptors come from a man under 40 with HIV. CDR3s include the opening cysteine and the closing phenylalanine or tryptophan. A D gene is named only where the DNA matches it firmly. Some rows mark clone size as missing; the rest say once, few, many or name a class of expanded clone.

>TRBV19|TRBD2|.|TRBJ2-2
TGTGCCACCGACTCTAGCGGGGGGAACACCGGGGAGCTGTTTTTT
CATDSSGGNTGELFF
>TRBV28|.|.|TRBJ1-3
TGTGCCAGCAGCCCTCTAGGGGCAGGGGCCTACACCATATATTTT
CASSPLGAGAYTIYF
>TRBV9|TRBD2|.|TRBJ2-1
TGTGCCAGCAGCCTGACTAGCGGTACCTACAATGAGCAGTTCTTC
CASSLTSGTYNEQFF
>TRBV27|TRBD2|.|TRBJ2-1
TGTGCCAGCAGTAGGGGACTAGCCGATGAGCAGTTCTTC
CASSRGLADEQFF
>TRBV7-2|.|.|TRBJ2-7
TGTGCCAGCAGCCAAATAGCGGCTGCCTACGAGCAGTACTTC
CASSQIAAAYEQYF
>TRBV5-6|TRBD2|once|TRBJ2-2
TGTGCCAGCAGCTTCGGACTAGCGGGGCCAAAAGCCGGGGAGCTGTTTTTT
CASSFGLAGPKAGELFF
>TRBV6-6|.|.|TRBJ1-5
TGTGCCAGCAGTTACCTGGCGCTCGGGTGGCAGCCCCAGCATTTT
CASSYLALGWQPQHF
>TRBV28|TRBD1|few|TRBJ1-2
TGTGCCAGCAGGACTAAGGGGGCGGACCTATATGGCTACACCTTC
CASRTKGADLYGYTF
>TRBV14|.|.|TRBJ1-1
TGTGCCAGCAGCCACGCGCCGGGGAACACTGAAGCTTTCTTT
CASSHAPGNTEAFF
>TRBV5-4|TRBD1|.|TRBJ2-7
TGTGCCAGCAGTTTCCGGGGACAGCAGACCTACGAGCAGTACTTC
CASSFRGQQTYEQYF
>TRBV27|.|.|TRBJ1-5
TGTGCCAGCAGTCTGTACAGGGACCAGCCCCAGCATTTT
CASSLYRDQPQHF
>TRBV5-6|.|.|TRBJ2-4
TGTGCCAGCAGCTTGGTACCCGAGCCTCAAAACATTCAGTACTTC
CASSLVPEPQNIQYF
>TRBV11-1|TRBD2|.|TRBJ2-7
TGTGCCAATGGGTGGGGGGGGGAATCCTACGAGCAGTACTTC
CANGWGGESYEQYF
>TRBV28|TRBD1|few|TRBJ1-2
TGTGCCAGCAGTTCCTATACAGGGGGAAGGGGCTACACCTTC
CASSSYTGGRGYTF
>TRBV28|.|.|TRBJ1-5
TGTGCCAGCGGATTAAAAGGGACTCAGCCCCAGCATTTT
CASGLKGTQPQHF
>TRBV27|TRBD1|few|TRBJ1-1
TGTGCCAGCAGGCCCTCCAGGGGGGATGAAGCTTTCTTT
CASRPSRGDEAFF
>TRBV27|TRBD1|.|TRBJ2-1
TGTGCCAGCAGACTGGACAGGGTCGTCAATGAGCAGTTCTTC
CASRLDRVVNEQFF
>TRBV28|TRBD1|.|TRBJ1-2
TGTGCCAGCAGTTTTGTAAGGGGGCGCGAAGGCTACACCTTC
CASSFVRGREGYTF
>TRBV9|.|.|TRBJ1-4
TGTGCCAGCAGCGAATCCGGGACGACGAAGGAGGAAAAACTGTTTTTT
CASSESGTTKEEKLFF
>TRBV4-3|.|.|TRBJ2-6
TGCGCCAGCAGCCAAGTTCGGGGGGCGTATGGGGCCAACGTCCTGACTTTC
CASSQVRGAYGANVLTF